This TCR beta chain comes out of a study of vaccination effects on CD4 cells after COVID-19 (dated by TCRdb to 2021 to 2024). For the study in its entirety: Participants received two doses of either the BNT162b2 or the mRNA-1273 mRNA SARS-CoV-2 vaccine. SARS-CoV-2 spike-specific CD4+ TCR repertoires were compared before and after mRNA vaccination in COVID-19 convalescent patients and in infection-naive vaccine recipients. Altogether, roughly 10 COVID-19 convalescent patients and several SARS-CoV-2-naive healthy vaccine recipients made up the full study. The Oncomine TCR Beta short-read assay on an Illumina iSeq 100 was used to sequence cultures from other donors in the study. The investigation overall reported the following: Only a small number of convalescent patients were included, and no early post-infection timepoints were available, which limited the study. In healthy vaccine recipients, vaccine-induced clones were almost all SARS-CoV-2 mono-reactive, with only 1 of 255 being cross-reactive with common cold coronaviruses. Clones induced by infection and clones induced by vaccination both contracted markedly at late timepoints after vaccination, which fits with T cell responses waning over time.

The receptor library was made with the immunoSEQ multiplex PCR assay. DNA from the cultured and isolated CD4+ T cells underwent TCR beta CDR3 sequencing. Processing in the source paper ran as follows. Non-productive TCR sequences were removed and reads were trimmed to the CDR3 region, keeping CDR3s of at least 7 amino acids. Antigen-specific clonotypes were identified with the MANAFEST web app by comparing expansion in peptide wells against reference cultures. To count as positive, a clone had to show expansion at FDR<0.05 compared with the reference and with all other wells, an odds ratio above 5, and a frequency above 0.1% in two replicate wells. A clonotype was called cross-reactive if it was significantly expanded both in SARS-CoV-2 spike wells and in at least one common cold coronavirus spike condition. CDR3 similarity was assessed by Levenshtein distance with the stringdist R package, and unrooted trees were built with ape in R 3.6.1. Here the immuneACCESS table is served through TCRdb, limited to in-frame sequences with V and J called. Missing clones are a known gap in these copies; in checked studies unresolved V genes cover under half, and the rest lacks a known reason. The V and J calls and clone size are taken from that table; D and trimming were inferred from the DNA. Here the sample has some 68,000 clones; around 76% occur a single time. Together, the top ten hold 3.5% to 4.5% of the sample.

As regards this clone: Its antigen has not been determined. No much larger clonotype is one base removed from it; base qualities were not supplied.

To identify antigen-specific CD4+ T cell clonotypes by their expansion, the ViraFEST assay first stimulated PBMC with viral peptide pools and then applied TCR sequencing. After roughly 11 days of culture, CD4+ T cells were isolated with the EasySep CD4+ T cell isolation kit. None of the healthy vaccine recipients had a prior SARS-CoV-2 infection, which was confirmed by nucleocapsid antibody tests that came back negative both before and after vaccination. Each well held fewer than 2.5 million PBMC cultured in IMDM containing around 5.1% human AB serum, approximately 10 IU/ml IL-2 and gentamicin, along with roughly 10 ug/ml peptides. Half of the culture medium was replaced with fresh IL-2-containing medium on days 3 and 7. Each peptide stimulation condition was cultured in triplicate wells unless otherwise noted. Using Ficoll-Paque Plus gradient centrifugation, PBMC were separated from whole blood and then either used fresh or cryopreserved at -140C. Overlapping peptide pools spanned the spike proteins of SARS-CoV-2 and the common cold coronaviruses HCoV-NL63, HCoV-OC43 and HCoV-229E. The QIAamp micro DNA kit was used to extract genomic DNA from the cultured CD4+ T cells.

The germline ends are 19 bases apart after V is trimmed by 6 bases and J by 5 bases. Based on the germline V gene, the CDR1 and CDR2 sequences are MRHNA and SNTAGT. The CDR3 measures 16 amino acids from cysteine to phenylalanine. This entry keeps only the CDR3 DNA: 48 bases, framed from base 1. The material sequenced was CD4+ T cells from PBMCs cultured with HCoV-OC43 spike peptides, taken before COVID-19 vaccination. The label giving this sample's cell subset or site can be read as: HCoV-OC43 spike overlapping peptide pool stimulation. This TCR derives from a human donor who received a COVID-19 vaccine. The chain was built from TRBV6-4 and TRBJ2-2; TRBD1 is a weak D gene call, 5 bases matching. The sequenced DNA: TGTGCCAGCAGCGAAGCCGACAGTCAATCAACCGGGGAGCTGTTTTTT. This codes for CASSEADSQSTGELFF.